This passage covers 7 T cell receptor beta chains from one sample sequenced in a study of T cells in localized non-small cell lung cancer. Here immunoSEQ multiplex PCR was the method, and the copy in TCRdb shows in-frame clones only, minus some. The profile shows 650 to 900 clones, around 35% of them singletons. The source material was normal lung tissue next to the tumor, sampled before any cancer treatment. These receptor sequences come from an older male donor with stage II lung adenocarcinoma.

This clone is classed as medium-sized. The J gene is TRBJ2-1, the V gene TRBV11-3, with D tentatively TRBD2 (6 bases). CDR1 and CDR2 from the germline V gene are SGHNT and YENEEA. V was trimmed by 2 bases and J by 1 base, leaving 18 bases between them. The CDR3 spans 18 residues. Here the CDR3 reads CASSLFLGGPGSYNEQFF. CDR3 bases: TGTGCCAGCAGCTTATTCTTAGGAGGGCCGGGGTCCTACAATGAGCAGTTCTTC.

This clone was detected a few times. The rearrangement joins TRBV11-3 to TRBJ1-2; D gene unclear. Germline CDR1 reads SGHNT; CDR2 reads YENEEA. The CDR3 has 15 amino acids. V shed 5 bases and J shed 6 bases, with 19 bases lying between them. The CDR3 coding sequence is TGTGCCAGCAGCCGGACGAGGGATACGGCGGATGGCTACACCTTC. This codes for CASSRTRDTADGYTF.

This clone ranks as medium-sized. V usage is TRBV11-3 and J usage is TRBJ2-1; 12 bases agree with TRBD2. The CDR3 is 15 residues long. V gave up 4 bases and J gave up 6 bases; unmatched junction bases: 4. Germline V CDR1 and CDR2: SGHNT, YENEEA. CDR3 bases: TGTGCCAGCAGCTCTAGCGGGAGGGCATCCAATGAGCAGTTCTTC. Amino acids: CASSSSGRASNEQFF.

This clone has only a few counts. The chain couples TRBV11-3 to TRBJ2-1; TRBD2 is a possible D gene (6 bases). Germline CDR1 and CDR2: SGHNT and YENEEA. The CDR3 sequence is 14 residues long. Trimming took off 7 bases at V and 1 base at J, with 11 bases between the two ends. CDR3 nucleotides: TGTGCCAGCACCCTTAGCGGTTCCTACAATGAGCAGTTCTTC. Its protein product is CASTLSGSYNEQFF.

This chain connects TRBV6-8 to TRBJ1-5; the D is unclear. V was shortened by 5 bases and J by 3 bases, with 5 bases between the two germline ends. CDR1 is MNHGY, CDR2 SAAAGT, per germline. CDR3 length: 12 amino acids. The CDR3: CASSKDNQPQHF. For the CDR3, the DNA is TGTGCCAGCAGTAAAGACAATCAGCCCCAGCATTTT.

This clone was counted only a few times. This chain uses TRBV5-1 with TRBJ2-1, with a possible D match to TRBD2 (5 bases). This CDR3 spans 14 amino acids. Germline V gene data show CDR1 as SGHRS and CDR2 as YFSETQ. Trimming removed 0 bases at V and 4 bases at J, with 8 bases between. CDR3 DNA sequence: TGCGCCAGCAGCTTGGGTAGCGAATACAATGAGCAGTTCTTC. The encoded protein is CASSLGSEYNEQFF.

This chain's CDR3 is CATSRDRLTGNTIYF. The CDR3 nucleotides read TGTGCCACCAGCAGGGACAGGTTGACGGGAAACACCATATATTTT. The rearrangement joins TRBV15 to TRBJ1-3; 7 nucleotides agree with TRBD1. Germline lookup yields CDR1 LNHNV and CDR2 YYDKDF (reference sequence). The length of the CDR3 is 15 residues. Unmatched junction bases numbered 6, after V lost 3 bases and J lost 4 bases.